These 10 T cell receptor beta chains were sequenced from one sample in a study of cytomegalovirus exposure and HLA in healthy donors (dated by TCRdb to 2015 to 2018). The method was the immunoSEQ multiplex PCR assay. For the multiplex PCR, a mixture combining 60 forward primers for TCR Vbeta segments and 13 reverse primers for TCR Jbeta segments was used. TCRdb holds this immuneACCESS table with in-frame rearrangements only. Some clones are missing; in checked studies, unresolved V genes explain under half, and the rest has no known cause. The sample yields about 130,000 clones; around 69% were counted once. 2.9% of the sample comes from the top ten. The sample was PBMCs. The receptors were gathered from a human donor in good health.

CDR3 sequence (DNA): TGTGCCAGCCCCGGTTTCGGACAGGGTCAAGCCGGGGAGCTGTTTTTT. Protein sequence: CASPGFGQGQAGELFF. The rearrangement uses TRBV11-1 and TRBJ2-2, with 8 nucleotides matching TRBD1. Per germline, CDR1 SGHAT and CDR2 FQDESV (reference sequence). The V and J ends lost 8 bases and 6 bases, in that order; junction bases with no gene match: 14. The CDR3 runs to 16 residues.

The rearrangement joins TRBV12-5 to TRBJ2-1, with D perhaps matching TRBD2 (7 bases). The CDR3 runs to 20 residues. Looked up from germline, CDR1 is LGHNT and CDR2 is FRNRAP. The V and J ends lost 0 bases and 3 bases respectively, with 24 bases between them. The CDR3 is CASGLVVEGGQAPRYNEQFF. CDR3 nucleotides: TGTGCTAGTGGTTTGGTGGTGGAGGGGGGGCAGGCCCCTCGCTACAATGAGCAGTTCTTC.

In DNA form, the CDR3 reads TGTGCCAGCAGCCCCTATACTAATCAGCCCCAGCATTTT. The encoded protein is CASSPYTNQPQHF. The gene calls are TRBV7-2 and TRBJ1-5; no clear D gene. This CDR3 contains 13 residues. In germline, CDR1 is SGHTA, CDR2 FQGNSA. V shed 5 bases and J shed 4 bases, with 9 bases lying between them.

The CDR3 loop reads CASSVVQGRETQYF. The CDR3 coding sequence is TGTGCCAGCAGCGTAGTCCAGGGCAGAGAGACCCAGTACTTC. V usage is TRBV9 and J usage is TRBJ2-5, with D tentatively TRBD1 (5 bases). V was shortened by 0 bases and J by 4 bases, with 10 bases between the two germline ends. This CDR3 region has 14 residues. Germline V gives CDR1 SGDLS, CDR2 YYNGEE. The variable domain in full, with the rest retrieved from reference TRBV9 and TRBJ2-5, is DSGVTQTPKHLITATGQRVTLRCSPRSGDLSVYWYQQSLDQGLQFLIQYYNGEERAKGNILERFSAQQFPDLHSELNLSSLELGDSALYFCASSVVQGRETQYFGPGTRLLVL.

The rearrangement uses TRBV30 and TRBJ2-4; 9 nucleotides line up with TRBD1. Germline V gene sequence: CDR1 GTSNPN, CDR2 SVGIG (reference sequence). The V gene end was trimmed by 1 base and the J gene end by 7 bases; junction bases not matched to a gene: 8. CDR3 size: 15 residues. CDR3 coding DNA: TGTGCCTGGAGTGGTCTACAGGGGGCAGGGAACATTCAGTACTTC. It encodes CAWSGLQGAGNIQYF.

The chain joins TRBV30 to TRBJ2-5; 7 bases are a match to TRBD2. Germline CDR1 reads GTSNPN; CDR2 reads SVGIG (reference sequence). Trimming at V came to 2 bases and at J to 3 bases, leaving 9 bases not matched to a gene. The CDR3 contains 15 residues. Here the CDR3 reads CAWSPWGRVEETQYF. In DNA form, the CDR3 reads TGTGCCTGGAGTCCGTGGGGGAGGGTGGAAGAGACCCAGTACTTC. Together with reference TRBV30 and TRBJ2-5, the CDR3 gives the full variable domain: SQTIHQWPATLVQPVGSPLSLECTVEGTSNPNLYWYRQAAGRGLQLLFYSVGIGQISSEVPQNLSASRPQDRQFILSSKKLLLSDSGFYLCAWSPWGRVEETQYFGPGTRLLVL.

This rearrangement joins TRBV28 to TRBJ1-4; D call uncertain. V shed 5 bases and J shed 8 bases, with 9 bases lying between them. The CDR3 consists of 12 residues. Germline values: CDR1 MDHEN, CDR2 SYDVKM. The CDR3 DNA reads TGTGCCAGCAGTACTAGAGGAGAAAAACTGTTTTTT. This translates into CASSTRGEKLFF.

This clone has a handful of counts. The V and J genes are TRBV12-2 and TRBJ2-1; TRBD1, as called in the table, went unchecked against the DNA. TRBV12-2 is a known pseudogene. The CDR3 has 16 residues. This CDR3 is CASRLGRTGAYNEQFF. CDR3 coding DNA: TGTGCAAGTCGCTTAGGTAGGACAGGGGCCTACAATGAGCAGTTCTTC.

The chain uses TRBV18 and TRBJ2-1; 10 positions match TRBD2. Germline CDR1 is KGHSH and CDR2 is LQKENI. CDR3 length: 15 residues. Trimming removed 2 bases from V and 10 bases from J; junction bases left unmatched: 8. CDR3: CASSPVSGRAGEQFF. In DNA form, the CDR3 reads TGTGCCAGCTCACCAGTAAGCGGGAGGGCCGGGGAGCAGTTCTTC.

The chain uses TRBV5-8 and TRBJ2-1; D is undetermined. The length of the CDR3 is 15 residues. Germline V CDR1 and CDR2: SGHTS, YDEGEE. Trimming removed 0 bases at V and 3 bases at J, with 10 bases between. The CDR3 region is CASSLGAPSYNEQFF. The CDR3 coding sequence is TGTGCCAGCAGCTTGGGGGCCCCGAGCTACAATGAGCAGTTCTTC.